A single sample gave rise to the 28 T cell receptor beta chains below, sequenced in a study of T-cell reconstitution after alpha-beta-depleted transplantation in children. Preparation of the TCRbeta library was carried out with unique molecular identifiers. TCRdb reprocessed the PCR reads via MiXCR and lists one record per CDR3 protein. The sample consists of around 580,000 distinct CDR3 sequences, over 20% of them appearing once. The specimen was PBMCs, collected before TCRalphabeta/CD19-depleted stem cell transplant. These receptors were collected from a boy under two years old with Wiskott-Aldrich syndrome, due to receive a stem cell transplant.

This clonotype was recorded a few times. V is TRBV5-1 and J is TRBJ2-7, with D hard to call. Germline V gene lookup returns CDR1 SGHRS and CDR2 YFSETQ. The CDR3 is 14 amino acids. V lost 0 bases and J lost 2, with 9 bases in between. The CDR3 DNA reads as TGCGCCAGCAGCTTGGCTCAGGCAGCCTACGAGCAGTACTTC. Protein: CASSLAQAAYEQYF.

The chain has TRBV14 and TRBJ2-1, with D hard to call. The CDR3 has 13 residues. Germline V gene data show CDR1 as SGHDN and CDR2 as FVKESK. The ends were cut back, 6 bases at V and 8 bases at J, with 14 bases in the middle. The CDR3: CASRGTWSHEQFF. CDR3 DNA: TGTGCCAGCAGGGGCACTTGGAGCCATGAGCAGTTCTTC.

V gene TRBV7-8 combines with J gene TRBJ2-7; D uncertain. The CDR3 has 14 amino acids. Germline-derived CDR1 and CDR2 are SGHVS and FQNEAQ. The V and J ends lost 0 bases and 3 bases respectively, with 9 bases between them. CDR3 in DNA: TGTGCCAGCAGCTTAGCCCGTCTAAACTACGAGCAGTACTTC. It is translated as CASSLARLNYEQYF.

In DNA form, the CDR3 reads TGTGCCAGCAGCCCGATAGGGGACAGGAGAATGTCACCCCTCCACTTT. Protein: CASSPIGDRRMSPLHF. The chain has TRBV7-9 and TRBJ1-6, with 8 nucleotides matching TRBD1. There are 16 residues in the CDR3. V was pared by 5 bases and J by 10 bases, with 13 bases of the junction left unmatched. Germline CDR1 SEHNR, CDR2 FQNEAQ (reference sequence).

The genes are TRBV12-5 and TRBJ2-2; D gene uncertain. Germline assignment: CDR1 LGHNT and CDR2 FRNRAP. Trimming stripped 9 bases from V and 6 bases from J, with 5 bases between. The CDR3 spans 10 residues. The CDR3 loop reads CARRSGELFF. The CDR3 DNA reads TGTGCTAGACGGTCCGGGGAGCTGTTTTTT. Full variable domain (remainder filled in from reference TRBV12-5 and TRBJ2-2): DARVTQTPRHKVTEMGQEVTMRCQPILGHNTVFWYRQTMMQGLELLAYFRNRAPLDDSGMPKDRFSAEMPDATLATLKIQPSEPRDSAVYFCARRSGELFFGEGSRLTVL.

The chain joins TRBV5-1 to TRBJ2-5; 8 bases align to TRBD2. Germline CDR1 is SGHRS and CDR2 is YFSETQ. The CDR3 consists of 15 residues. After removal of 1 base from V and 5 bases from J, the junction contained 7 bases not matched to a gene. This chain's CDR3 is CASSLQSGSLETQYF. Written as DNA, the CDR3 is TGCGCCAGCAGCTTGCAGAGCGGGAGTCTGGAGACCCAGTACTTC. Full variable domain (rest looked up from reference TRBV5-1 and TRBJ2-5): KAGVTQTPRYLIKTRGQQVTLSCSPISGHRSVSWYQQTPGQGLQFLFEYFSETQRNKGNFPGRFSGRQFSNSRSEMNVSTLELGDSALYLCASSLQSGSLETQYFGPGTRLLVL.

The chain employs TRBV4-2 and TRBJ1-1, with 7 bases fitting TRBD1. The germline V gene has CDR1 LGHNA and CDR2 YNFKEQ. The CDR3 runs 15 residues. Losses at the gene ends were 0 bases for V and 5 bases for J; bases not matched to a gene: 6. CDR3 sequence: CASSQEGRGLTEAFF. The DNA for the CDR3 is TGTGCCAGCAGCCAAGAGGGGAGGGGGCTGACTGAAGCTTTCTTT.

The chain's CDR3 is CASSRGRFTETQYF. The CDR3, as DNA: TGTGCCAGCAGCCGCGGGAGGTTTACGGAGACCCAGTACTTC. This sequence joins TRBV5-6 and TRBJ2-5; the match to TRBD2 covers 8 bases. The CDR3 is 14 residues long. V lost 4 bases and J lost 5; bases outside the gene matches: 7. Germline V gives CDR1 SGHDT, CDR2 YYEEEE.

The rearrangement links TRBV12-3 or TRBV12-4 to TRBJ2-1, with no clear D. The CDR3 has 13 residues. V was pared by 6 bases and J by 6 bases, with 12 bases between. This CDR3 reads CASSRGGVNEQFF. CDR3 DNA sequence: TGTGCCAGCAGCCGTGGCGGAGTCAATGAGCAGTTCTTC.

The chain uses TRBV3-1 and TRBJ1-4; 8 bases match TRBD1. The CDR3 is 15 residues long. CDR1 is LGHDT and CDR2 is YNNKEL in the germline V gene (reference sequence). V lost 0 bases and J lost 10; bases outside the gene matches: 7. The CDR3, as DNA: TGTGCCAGCAGCCAAGAAGGCGACAGGGGAGGAAAACTGTTTTTT. Encoded protein: CASSQEGDRGGKLFF.

This clonotype was found a few times. V gene TRBV6-1 combines with J gene TRBJ1-1; TRBD1 matches at 7 bases. The CDR3 is made up of 17 amino acids. Germline V gene data show CDR1 as MNHNS and CDR2 as SASEGT. V lost 0 bases, J lost 0 bases, and 7 bases stayed unmatched. The CDR3 DNA reads as TGTGCCAGCAGTGAAGCGTCAGGGGGTTTCATGAACACTGAAGCTTTCTTT. Amino acid sequence: CASSEASGGFMNTEAFF.

This clonotype was observed at least ten times. This chain uses TRBV5-1 with TRBJ1-1; D gene ambiguous. CDR3 length: 17 amino acids. CDR1 is SGHRS and CDR2 is YFSETQ in the germline V gene. V lost 0 bases and J lost 0, with 15 bases in between. CDR3 in DNA: TGCGCCAGCAGCTTGGCTGGCAGGTCGAACATGAACACTGAAGCTTTCTTT. Protein sequence: CASSLAGRSNMNTEAFF.

The count of this clonotype is one. V usage is TRBV4-2 and J usage is TRBJ2-7; 8 bases fit TRBD2. Per the germline V gene, CDR1 is LGHNA and CDR2 is YNFKEQ. CDR3 length equals 14 residues. V was clipped by 4 bases and J by 2 bases; unmatched bases: 4. In nucleotides, the CDR3 is TGTGCCAGCAGCCGAGAGACTAGCGCCTACGAGCAGTACTTC. Translation gives CASSRETSAYEQYF.

The V call is TRBV5-1, the J call TRBJ1-6; TRBD1 aligns across 9 bases. J lost 7 bases, V lost 5 bases, and 7 bases had no gene match. The CDR3 runs 15 residues. Germline V gene sequence: CDR1 SGHRS, CDR2 YFSETQ. The CDR3 DNA is TGCGCCAGCAGAGGGACAGGGTCGCGGAATTCACCCCTCCACTTT. Its protein product is CASRGTGSRNSPLHF.

The sample holds many counts of this clonotype. A junction boundary mismatches the germline segment, possibly from a read error. The chain combines TRBV5-1 with TRBJ2-7, with unresolved D. Germline lookup yields CDR1 SGHRS and CDR2 YFSETQ. CDR3 length: 11 residues. The CDR3 is CASSDSYEQYF. The CDR3, as DNA: TGTGCCAGCAGTGACTCCTACGAGCAGTACTTC.

The chain has TRBV14 and TRBJ2-2, with a weak D call TRBD1 (7 bases). The CDR3 runs 16 residues. Germline loops: CDR1 SGHDN, CDR2 FVKESK. Deletions cut 7 bases from V and 4 bases from J, with 19 bases between. For the CDR3, the DNA is TGTGCCAGCAAACTCACGGGGGACAGAGTCACCGGGGAGCTGTTTTTT. Translating it yields CASKLTGDRVTGELFF.

V gene TRBV12-3 or TRBV12-4 combines with J gene TRBJ2-7; 7 bases align to TRBD1. V gave up 6 bases and J gave up 4 bases; unmatched junction bases: 9. This CDR3 spans 14 amino acids. The CDR3 nucleotides are TGTGCCAGCAGCGGGACAGCCGATATTTACGAGCAGTACTTC. Its protein product is CASSGTADIYEQYF.

The chain carries TRBV28 and TRBJ1-5; 8 nucleotides match TRBD1. This CDR3 contains 15 residues. Germline CDR1 is MDHEN and CDR2 is SYDVKM. V lost 8 bases and J lost 3; bases outside the gene matches: 9. CDR3 in DNA: TGTGCCAGCTTCACGGGACAGGCTCACAATCAGCCCCAGCATTTT. It specifies CASFTGQAHNQPQHF.

This clonotype was seen more than once but under ten times. The V call is TRBV5-1, the J call TRBJ2-2; D might be TRBD2 (7 bases). V lost 2 bases, J lost 0 bases, and 17 bases lay in between. The CDR3 covers 18 residues. Germline values: CDR1 SGHRS, CDR2 YFSETQ. DNA of the CDR3: TGCGCCAGCAGCTTTTCGGGGGGCACCCGGCCGAACACCGGGGAGCTGTTTTTT. It yields the protein CASSFSGGTRPNTGELFF.

The chain employs TRBV5-1 and TRBJ2-7; 12 bases are a match to TRBD2. The CDR3 is made up of 16 amino acids. Losses at the gene ends were 3 bases for V and 4 bases for J; bases not matched to a gene: 8. The germline gives CDR1 SGHRS, CDR2 YFSETQ. CDR3 loop: CASSWLAGGPEYEQYF. The CDR3 DNA follows: TGCGCCAGCAGCTGGCTAGCGGGAGGGCCGGAGTACGAGCAGTACTTC.

This sequence joins TRBV11-2 and TRBJ2-1, with 7 bases lining up with TRBD2. Germline V gene sequence: CDR1 SGHAT, CDR2 FQNNGV. Trimming cost V 3 bases and J 3 bases; bases outside gene matches: 8. The CDR3 runs 16 residues. The CDR3 here is CASSLPSGTGYNEQFF. The CDR3 nucleotides read TGTGCCAGCAGCTTGCCTAGCGGAACAGGCTACAATGAGCAGTTCTTC.

The gene calls are TRBV15 and TRBJ1-6; D gene uncertain. Trimming cost V 0 bases and J 14 bases, with 20 bases left between them. The CDR3 spans 16 residues. Germline V gene data show CDR1 as LNHNV and CDR2 as YYDKDF (reference sequence). In DNA form, the CDR3 reads TGTGCCACCAGCAGAGATGGCCCAGGACCATACAAGGCCCTCCACTTT. Its translation: CATSRDGPGPYKALHF. The full variable domain, with the rest looked up from reference TRBV15 and TRBJ1-6, is DAMVIQNPRYQVTQFGKPVTLSCSQTLNHNVMYWYQQKSSQAPKLLFHYYDKDFNNEADTPDNFQSRRPNTSFCFLDIRSPGLGDTAMYLCATSRDGPGPYKALHFGNGTRLTVT.

The V call is TRBV27, the J call TRBJ1-2; 8 nucleotides line up with TRBD1. CDR1 and CDR2 from the germline V gene are MNHEY and SMNVEV (reference sequence). Unmatched junction bases numbered 11, after V lost 2 bases and J lost 0 bases. The CDR3 is 18 residues long. In nucleotides, the CDR3 is TGTGCCAGCAGTTTAGTCGGGGACAGGAGGGGGACTAACTATGGCTACACCTTC. It is translated as CASSLVGDRRGTNYGYTF.

This sequence joins TRBV12-3 or TRBV12-4 and TRBJ1-2; D not certain. V lost 7 bases to trimming and J lost 4 bases, with 10 bases between them. The CDR3 runs 12 residues. This CDR3 is CASTTAGYGYTF. DNA of the CDR3: TGTGCCAGCACCACAGCGGGCTATGGCTACACCTTC.

This clonotype was seen more than once but under ten times. The junction differs from germline at one of its ends, possibly a read error. V is TRBV29-1 and J is TRBJ2-2; D perhaps matches TRBD2 (5 bases). Per the germline V gene, CDR1 is SQVTM and CDR2 is ANQGSEA. The CDR3 is 12 residues long. The CDR3 protein is CSVGRNPGELFF. The CDR3 nucleotides are TGCAGCGTTGGGAGGAACCCCGGGGAGCTGTTTTTT.

The V gene is TRBV6-5, the J gene TRBJ1-2; tentatively, D is TRBD1 (6 bases). V was cut by 0 bases and J by 5 bases, with 10 bases left in between. The CDR3 loop spans 14 amino acids. Germline lookup yields CDR1 MNHEY and CDR2 SVGAGI. The CDR3 DNA reads as TGTGCCAGCAGTTACTCGGCAGGGGCGTATGGCTACACCTTC. This gives the protein CASSYSAGAYGYTF.

The chain recombines TRBV12-3 or TRBV12-4 with TRBJ2-3; 8 bases line up with TRBD1. Unmatched junction bases numbered 11, after V lost 8 bases and J lost 4 bases. The CDR3 has 15 amino acids. CDR3 nucleotides: TGTGCCAGCCGTGACAGGGGTTCGGTGGCAGATACGCAGTATTTT. This gives the protein CASRDRGSVADTQYF.

In its sample, this clonotype was seen a few times. The V and J genes are TRBV3-1 and TRBJ2-2, with TRBD2 identical over 7 bases. The germline CDR1 and CDR2 sequences are LGHDT and YNNKEL (reference sequence). V lost 2 bases, J lost 5 bases, and 17 bases stayed unmatched. The CDR3 has 19 amino acids. The CDR3 nucleotides are TGTGCCAGCAGCCAAAGGCGATCGGGGCTAGCGGAGGCGACCGGGGAGCTGTTTTTT. Translating gives CASSQRRSGLAEATGELFF.